These 2 T cell receptor beta chains came from one sample sequenced in a study of CD8 T cells in ankylosing spondylitis. From the 5' RACE reads, TCRdb called clonotypes with MiXCR, one entry per CDR3 protein. The sample consists of 350,000 to 400,000 distinct CDR3 sequences, approximately 22% of them appearing once. The sample taken for sequencing was blood, either unsorted or a sorted T cell fraction (not recorded which). These receptors were obtained from a male donor with ankylosing spondylitis or in good health (not recorded which).

The CDR3 protein is CASSSQGDEQFF. In DNA form, the CDR3 reads TGTGCCAGCAGTTCACAGGGCGATGAGCAGTTCTTC. This rearrangement joins TRBV7-9 to TRBJ2-1; TRBD1 is a possible D gene (6 bases). V lost 6 bases, J lost 8 bases, and 11 bases lay in between. CDR3 size: 12 residues. CDR1 and CDR2 (germline): SEHNR, FQNEAQ (reference sequence).

The chain combines TRBV28 with TRBJ2-1; no firm D call. The V gene's germline CDR1 is MDHEN and CDR2 SYDVKM. The CDR3 consists of 15 residues. Trimming cost V 4 bases and J 0 bases, with 10 bases left between them. CDR3 DNA sequence: TGTGCCAGCAGTTGGGTTGTGAGCTCCTACAATGAGCAGTTCTTC. It specifies CASSWVVSSYNEQFF.